These T cell receptor beta chains were read from a single sample in a study of relationships among human T cell subsets. TCRdb used MiXCR to reprocess the multiplex PCR reads, holding one entry per CDR3 protein. The table records 5,100 or so distinct CDR3 sequences, roughly 74% of them present only once. The sample comprised total T cells sorted from blood. Every receptor here comes from a man between 35 and 55 years old in good health. Each CDR3 is given with its conserved first and last residue. Fields, in order: V gene, J gene, D gene, clone size, CDR3 DNA, CDR3 protein. A D gene is named only where the DNA matches it firmly. Only part of the rows carry a size: once, few, many, or a class if the clone is expanded.

v_gene: TRBV11-1
j_gene: TRBJ1-1
d_gene: TRBD1
abundance: NA
CDR3nt: TGTGCCAGCAGCCCATTGGACAGGACAACTGAAGCTTTCTTT
CDR3aa: CASSPLDRTTEAFF

v_gene: TRBV6-6
j_gene: TRBJ2-1
d_gene: NA
abundance: NA
CDR3nt: TGTGCCAGCAGTTACTCGGTCAATGAGCAGTTCTTC
CDR3aa: CASSYSVNEQFF

v_gene: TRBV5-1
j_gene: TRBJ2-5
d_gene: TRBD1
abundance: NA
CDR3nt: TGCGCCAGCAGCTTCGGGGGACAGGGGGAGGAGACCCAGTACTTC
CDR3aa: CASSFGGQGEETQYF

v_gene: TRBV12-3/TRBV12-4
j_gene: TRBJ1-1
d_gene: NA
abundance: NA
CDR3nt: TGTGCCAGCAGTTTGTCAGAGGGGAACACTGAAGCTTTCTTT
CDR3aa: CASSLSEGNTEAFF

v_gene: TRBV13
j_gene: TRBJ1-1
d_gene: NA
abundance: few
CDR3nt: TGTGCCAGCAGCTTAGCACTTTATCCGGGGGGGAACACTGAAGCTTTCTTT
CDR3aa: CASSLALYPGGNTEAFF

v_gene: TRBV9
j_gene: TRBJ2-1
d_gene: NA
abundance: few
CDR3nt: TGTGCCAGCAGCGTAGGGGTTAGCTCCTATGAGCAGTTCTTC
CDR3aa: CASSVGVSSYEQFF

v_gene: TRBV7-9
j_gene: TRBJ1-4
d_gene: NA
abundance: NA
CDR3nt: TGTGCCAGCAGCTTAGCGCTTGCAGGAAGTGAAAAACTGTTTTTT
CDR3aa: CASSLALAGSEKLFF

v_gene: TRBV30
j_gene: TRBJ2-7
d_gene: TRBD2
abundance: NA
CDR3nt: TGTGCCTGGAGTCAAGCGGGAGCTAACGAGCAGTACTTC
CDR3aa: CAWSQAGANEQYF

v_gene: TRBV30
j_gene: TRBJ1-1
d_gene: NA
abundance: NA
CDR3nt: TGTGCCTGGAGTACAATCTTAGGACGGCTGAACACTGAAGCTTTCTTT
CDR3aa: CAWSTILGRLNTEAFF

v_gene: TRBV30
j_gene: TRBJ1-3
d_gene: NA
abundance: NA
CDR3nt: TGTGCCTGGAGTCCAGGGCCTGGAAACACCATATATTTT
CDR3aa: CAWSPGPGNTIYF

v_gene: TRBV6-4
j_gene: TRBJ1-5
d_gene: NA
abundance: NA
CDR3nt: TGTGCCAGCAGCCTTTCCCTATCTTTGGGCAATCAGCCCCAGCATTTT
CDR3aa: CASSLSLSLGNQPQHF

v_gene: TRBV5-1
j_gene: TRBJ2-1
d_gene: TRBD2
abundance: NA
CDR3nt: TGCGCCAGCAGCCCGCGACTAGCCGACTCCTACAATGAGCAGTTCTTC
CDR3aa: CASSPRLADSYNEQFF

v_gene: TRBV3-1
j_gene: TRBJ2-5
d_gene: TRBD2
abundance: NA
CDR3nt: TGTGCCAGCAGCCAAGGGACTAGCGGGGGCTCGGACTTC
CDR3aa: CASSQGTSGGSDF